The sequence of this TCR beta chain was determined in a study of blood T cell repertoires in COVID-19. The CDR3 length is 16 residues. Germline V gene data show CDR1 as SGHTA and CDR2 as FQGNSA. The V segment lost 6 bases and the J segment 4 bases; nucleotides outside the gene matches: 9. Original methodology: Using reference gene primer amplification, nucleated cell counts were estimated. The data were produced by immunoSEQ multiplex PCR, yet TCRdb's version contains in-frame clones alone and is incomplete. V and J calls and clone size are those listed in that table; D and trimming were worked out from the DNA. The profile shows 120,000 to 150,000 clones, 80% to 90% of them singletons.

This TCR was sampled from a woman in her fifties or sixties with COVID-19, enrolled during active disease. This sequence joins TRBV7-2 and TRBJ2-1; 10 bases agree with TRBD2. The sample taken for sequencing was peripheral blood. The DNA of the CDR3 is TGTGCCAGCAGTGCTAGCGGGGGAATCTCTTACAATGAGCAGTTCTTC. It specifies CASSASGGISYNEQFF.